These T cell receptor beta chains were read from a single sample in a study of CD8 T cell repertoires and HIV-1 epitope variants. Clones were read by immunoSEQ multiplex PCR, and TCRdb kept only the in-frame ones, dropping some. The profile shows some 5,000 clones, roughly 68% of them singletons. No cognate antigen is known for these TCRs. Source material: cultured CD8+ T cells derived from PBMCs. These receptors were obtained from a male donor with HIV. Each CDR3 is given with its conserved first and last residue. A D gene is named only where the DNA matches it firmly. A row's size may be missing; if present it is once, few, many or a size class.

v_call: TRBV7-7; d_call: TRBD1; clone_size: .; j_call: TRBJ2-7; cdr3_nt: TGTGCTAGCAGCTCCGGGACAGGGGATAACGACGAGCAGTACTTC; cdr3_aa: CASSSGTGDNDEQYF
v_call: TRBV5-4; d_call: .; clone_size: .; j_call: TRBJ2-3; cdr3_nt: TGTGCCAGCAGTCGGGACGGGGAGCCCACAGATACGCAGTATTTT; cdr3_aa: CASSRDGEPTDTQYF
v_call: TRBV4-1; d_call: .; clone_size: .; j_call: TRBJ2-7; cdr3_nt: TGCGCCAGCAGCCAAGAAAGTTCAGCGGCAAGCTCCTACGAGCAGTACTTC; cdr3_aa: CASSQESSAASSYEQYF
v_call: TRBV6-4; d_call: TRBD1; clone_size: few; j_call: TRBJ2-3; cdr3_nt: TGTGCCAGCAGTGAAGAGGGGGCGGCAGATACGCAGTATTTT; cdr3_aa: CASSEEGAADTQYF
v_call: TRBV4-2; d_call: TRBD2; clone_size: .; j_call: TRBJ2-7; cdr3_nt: TGTGCCAGCAGCCAAGTCCTAGCGGGAGGGCCGAGGAACGAGCAGTACTTC; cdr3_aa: CASSQVLAGGPRNEQYF
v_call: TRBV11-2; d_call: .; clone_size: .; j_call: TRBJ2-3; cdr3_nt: TGTGCCAGCAGCTTAGCGGAATTAGCGCGTCCGTATTTT; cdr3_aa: CASSLAELARPYF
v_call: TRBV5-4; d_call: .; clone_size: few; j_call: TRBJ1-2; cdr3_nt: TGTGCCAGCAGCCCTTCCGAGGCGGGCTATGGCTACACCTTC; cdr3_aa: CASSPSEAGYGYTF
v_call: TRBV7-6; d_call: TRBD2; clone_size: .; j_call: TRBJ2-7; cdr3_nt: TGTGCCAGCAGCTTAGTCGGGGGGGACCCCTCCTACGAGCAGTACTTC; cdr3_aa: CASSLVGGDPSYEQYF
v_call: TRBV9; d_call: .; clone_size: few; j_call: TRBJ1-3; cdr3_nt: TGTGCCAGCAGCGCAACCCGGGGCTCTGGAAACACCATATATTTT; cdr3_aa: CASSATRGSGNTIYF
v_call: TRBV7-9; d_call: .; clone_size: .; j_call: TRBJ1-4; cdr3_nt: TGTGCCAGCAGCTTGAGTCCTTGGGATGAAAAACTGTTTTTT; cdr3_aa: CASSLSPWDEKLFF
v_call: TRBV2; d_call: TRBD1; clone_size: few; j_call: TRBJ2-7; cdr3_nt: TGTGCCAGTCTCCGGGACAGGGGGGACGAGCAGTACTTC; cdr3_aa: CASLRDRGDEQYF
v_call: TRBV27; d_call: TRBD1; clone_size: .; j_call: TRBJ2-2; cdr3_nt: TGTGCCAGCAGTTCAACAACAACGAGTACAGGGGCGGTGGGGGAGCTGTTTTTT; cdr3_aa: CASSSTTTSTGAVGELFF
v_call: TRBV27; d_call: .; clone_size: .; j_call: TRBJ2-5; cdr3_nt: TGTGCCAGCACTCCAAATGGGTACCAAGAGACCCAGTACTTC; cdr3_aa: CASTPNGYQETQYF
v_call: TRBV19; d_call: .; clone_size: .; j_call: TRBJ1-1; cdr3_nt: TGTGCCAGTAGTATACATCAGACGAACACTGAAGCTTTCTTT; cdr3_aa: CASSIHQTNTEAFF
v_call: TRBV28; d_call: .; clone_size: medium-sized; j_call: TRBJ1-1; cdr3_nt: TGTGCCAGCAGTTTATTGGGCTCGGGGGAAGCTTTCTTT; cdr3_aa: CASSLLGSGEAFF
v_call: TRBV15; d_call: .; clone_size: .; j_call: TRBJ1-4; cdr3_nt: TGTGCCACCAGGTCTGGGAGTGGCAGTGAAAAACTGTTTTTT; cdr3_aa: CATRSGSGSEKLFF
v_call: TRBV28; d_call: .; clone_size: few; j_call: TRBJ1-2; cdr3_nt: TGTGCCAGCAGTCTTGTGCTGAGAGGAGGGGATAGCTATGGCTACACCTTC; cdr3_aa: CASSLVLRGGDSYGYTF
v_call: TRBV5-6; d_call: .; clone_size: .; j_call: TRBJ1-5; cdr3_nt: TGTGCCAGCAGCTTGAGCGGACAGAGCAATCAGCCCCAGCATTTT; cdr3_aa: CASSLSGQSNQPQHF
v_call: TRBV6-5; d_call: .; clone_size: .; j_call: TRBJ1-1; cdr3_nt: TGTGCCAGCAGTTACTTGGATATGAACACTGAAGCTTTCTTT; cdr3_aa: CASSYLDMNTEAFF
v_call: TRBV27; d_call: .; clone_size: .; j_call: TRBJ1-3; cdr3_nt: TGTGCCAGCAGTCCCCGGGGGGCCGGAAACACCATATATTTT; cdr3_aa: CASSPRGAGNTIYF
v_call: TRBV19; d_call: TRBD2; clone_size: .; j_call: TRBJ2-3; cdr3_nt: TGTGCCAGTAGTATTGGGCTAGCGGGGGCCCTTACAGATACGCAGTATTTT; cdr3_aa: CASSIGLAGALTDTQYF
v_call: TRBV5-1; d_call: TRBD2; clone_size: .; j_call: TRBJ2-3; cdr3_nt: TGCGCCAGCAGCTTGGCCTTAGGGACTAGAAGCACAGATACGCAGTATTTT; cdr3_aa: CASSLALGTRSTDTQYF
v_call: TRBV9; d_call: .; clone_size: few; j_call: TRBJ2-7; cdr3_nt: TGTGCCAGCAGCGCTTCACAGGGAGACGAGCAGTACTTC; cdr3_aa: CASSASQGDEQYF
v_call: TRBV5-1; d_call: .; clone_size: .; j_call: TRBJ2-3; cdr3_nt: TGCGCCAGCAGCTTAGGACATCCTAGCACAGATACGCAGTATTTT; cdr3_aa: CASSLGHPSTDTQYF
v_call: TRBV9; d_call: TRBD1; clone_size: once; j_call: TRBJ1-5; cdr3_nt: TGTGCCAGCAGCGTCTCCGGGACAGGAAATCAGCCCCAGCATTTT; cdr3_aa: CASSVSGTGNQPQHF
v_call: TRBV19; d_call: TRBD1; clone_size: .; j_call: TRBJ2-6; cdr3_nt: TGTGCCAGTAGTTCGTGGGACAGGCTCTCTGGGGCCAACGTCCTGACTTTC; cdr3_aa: CASSSWDRLSGANVLTF
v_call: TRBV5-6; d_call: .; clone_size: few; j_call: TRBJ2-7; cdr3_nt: TGTGCCAGCAGCTTGGGCAGCTCCTACGAGCAGTACTTC; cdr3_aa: CASSLGSSYEQYF
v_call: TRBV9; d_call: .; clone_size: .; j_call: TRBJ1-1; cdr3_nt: TGTGCCAGCAGCGCGGTCGGGACAACTTCGGCTGAAGCTTTCTTT; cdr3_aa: CASSAVGTTSAEAFF
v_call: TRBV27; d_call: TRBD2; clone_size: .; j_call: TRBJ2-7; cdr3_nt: TGTGCCAGCAGTGAGTCTCTAGCGGGCGCGATCTACGAGCAGTACTTC; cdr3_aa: CASSESLAGAIYEQYF
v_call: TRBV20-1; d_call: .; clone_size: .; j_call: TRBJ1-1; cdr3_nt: TGCAGTGCTAGTATTCCAGCGTCGGCTTTCTTT; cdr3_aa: CSASIPASAFF
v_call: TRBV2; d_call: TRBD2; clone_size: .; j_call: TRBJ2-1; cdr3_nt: TGTGCCAGTACCTTTGAGCGGGAGGCCAATGAGCAGTTCTTC; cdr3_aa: CASTFEREANEQFF
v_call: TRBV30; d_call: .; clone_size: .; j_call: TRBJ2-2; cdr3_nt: TGTGCCTGGAGGCGCGTCCCCCGGAACACCGGGGAGCTGTTTTTT; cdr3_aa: CAWRRVPRNTGELFF
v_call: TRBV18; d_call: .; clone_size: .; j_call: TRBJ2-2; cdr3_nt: TGTGCCAGCTCGCCAAGAAGGCTGGAGAACACCGGGGAGCTGTTTTTT; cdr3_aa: CASSPRRLENTGELFF
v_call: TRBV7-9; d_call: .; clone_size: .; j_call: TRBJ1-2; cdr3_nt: TGTGCCAGCAGCTCCTTGGGACACGACCTTACTAACTATGGCTACACCTTC; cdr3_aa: CASSSLGHDLTNYGYTF
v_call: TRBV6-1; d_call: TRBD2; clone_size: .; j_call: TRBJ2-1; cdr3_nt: TGTGCCAGCAGGCCTAGCGGCGGTTTGGGTGAGCAGTTCTTC; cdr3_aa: CASRPSGGLGEQFF
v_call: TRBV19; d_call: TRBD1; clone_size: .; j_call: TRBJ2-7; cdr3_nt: TGTGCCAGTAGTATAGCCTCAGGGGGCTCGGGCTACGAGCAGTACTTC; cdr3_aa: CASSIASGGSGYEQYF
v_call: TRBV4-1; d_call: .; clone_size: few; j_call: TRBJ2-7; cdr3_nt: TGCGCCAGCAGCCAAACAGGGCACTCCTACGAGCAGTACTTC; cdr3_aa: CASSQTGHSYEQYF